This T cell receptor (beta chain) was captured in a study of T-cell reconstitution after alpha-beta-depleted transplantation in children. This clonotype was counted only a few times. V lost 4 bases and J lost 0, with 10 bases in between. From germline, CDR1 is SGHRS and CDR2 YFSETQ. This CDR3 is 14 amino acids long. Unique molecular identifiers were incorporated when the TCRbeta library was constructed. From the PCR reads, TCRdb called clonotypes with MiXCR, one entry per CDR3 protein. The table lists 250,000 to 350,000 distinct CDR3 sequences, approximately 9.8% of them singletons. Here the sequenced sample was PBMCs from the stem cell graft donor, taken from the stem cell graft. The V and J genes are TRBV5-1 and TRBJ1-1; D possibly corresponds to TRBD1 (6 bases). This sequence was found in a human donor who donated a stem cell graft to a child with SCID. CDR3 residues: CASSATGMNTEAFF. The CDR3 nucleotides are TGCGCCAGCAGCGCAACAGGGATGAACACTGAAGCTTTCTTT. Full variable domain (missing parts from reference TRBV5-1 and TRBJ1-1): KAGVTQTPRYLIKTRGQQVTLSCSPISGHRSVSWYQQTPGQGLQFLFEYFSETQRNKGNFPGRFSGRQFSNSRSEMNVSTLELGDSALYLCASSATGMNTEAFFGQGTRLTVV.